This T cell receptor (beta chain) was profiled in a study of blood T cell repertoires in COVID-19. The study recruited people aged 18 to 89 years across under 25 US areas. Assignments of participants to cohorts depended upon their own reported clinical history. V was clipped by 4 bases and J by 3 bases, with 11 bases between them. Germline V CDR1 and CDR2: GTSNPN, SVGIG (reference sequence). The CDR3 is made up of 13 amino acids. Data came from immunoSEQ multiplex PCR; TCRdb stores just in-frame clones and leaves some out. The sample has 300,000 to 400,000 clones, roughly 87% seen once. The receptor was isolated from a woman aged 25 to 39 who had recovered from COVID-19. V usage is TRBV30 and J usage is TRBJ2-3; D possibly corresponds to TRBD1 (6 bases). The sequencing input was PBMCs or T cells enriched from blood (not recorded which). The CDR3 reads CAWKAGATDTQYF. CDR3 sequence (DNA): TGTGCCTGGAAGGCAGGGGCGACAGATACGCAGTATTTT.